These 14 T cell receptor beta chains were sequenced from one sample in a study of blood T cell repertoires in COVID-19 (dated by TCRdb to the early 2020s). The library was obtained by the immunoSEQ multiplex PCR assay. TCRdb re-hosts the immuneACCESS table, in-frame sequences only. Its copies lack some clones; in the studies checked, an unresolved V gene accounts for under half of them, and the cause for the rest is not known. The sample table records around 100,000 clones; over 70% of these occur just once. 11% of the sample is held by the ten biggest clonotypes. Sequenced input: peripheral blood. Receptors originate from a man at least 80 years old with acute or convalescent COVID-19.

The J gene is TRBJ2-3, the V gene TRBV7-3, with D maybe TRBD1 (5 bases). The V and J ends lost 4 bases and 0 bases respectively, with 11 bases between them. From germline, CDR1 is SGHTA and CDR2 FQGTGA. This CDR3 has 15 amino acids. CDR3 nucleotide sequence: TGTGCCAGCAGCTATAACAAGGGGAGCACAGATACGCAGTATTTT. It translates to CASSYNKGSTDTQYF.

The V gene is TRBV9, the J gene TRBJ1-4; weak D call: TRBD1 (6 bases). In germline, CDR1 is SGDLS, CDR2 YYNGEE. V dropped 4 bases and J dropped 7 bases, with 17 bases sitting between them. CDR3 length: 15 residues. The CDR3 DNA reads TGTGCCAGCAGCCCCCAACAGGGAGGGATTGAAAAACTGTTTTTT. This sequence encodes CASSPQQGGIEKLFF. The full variable domain, with the rest looked up from reference TRBV9 and TRBJ1-4, is DSGVTQTPKHLITATGQRVTLRCSPRSGDLSVYWYQQSLDQGLQFLIQYYNGEERAKGNILERFSAQQFPDLHSELNLSSLELGDSALYFCASSPQQGGIEKLFFGSGTQLSVL.

This rearrangement joins TRBV9 to TRBJ2-2; TRBD2 matches 9 bases. Per germline, CDR1 SGDLS and CDR2 YYNGEE. CDR3 length: 16 amino acids. Germline trimming cut 4 bases from V and 6 bases from J; bases unmatched to any gene: 10. CDR3 in amino acids: CASSPRGSGSAGELFF. The CDR3 DNA reads as TGTGCCAGCAGCCCCCGGGGTAGCGGGAGTGCCGGGGAGCTGTTTTTT. The whole variable domain, remainder taken from reference TRBV9 and TRBJ2-2, is DSGVTQTPKHLITATGQRVTLRCSPRSGDLSVYWYQQSLDQGLQFLIQYYNGEERAKGNILERFSAQQFPDLHSELNLSSLELGDSALYFCASSPRGSGSAGELFFGEGSRLTVL.

The V call is TRBV7-8, the J call TRBJ2-7; tentative D call: TRBD2 (7 bases). The V end was cut by 8 bases, the J end by 2 bases, with 16 bases between. The CDR3 has 14 amino acids. CDR1 is SGHVS, CDR2 FQNEAQ, per germline. The CDR3 is CASALRRGPYEQYF. As DNA, the CDR3 is TGTGCCAGCGCCTTACGGCGGGGGCCCTACGAGCAGTACTTC. The full variable domain, rest sourced from reference TRBV7-8 and TRBJ2-7, is GAGVSQSPRYKVAKRGQDVALRCDPISGHVSLFWYQQALGQGPEFLTYFQNEAQLDKSGLPSDRFFAERPEGSVSTLKIQRTQQEDSAVYLCASALRRGPYEQYFGPGTRLTVT.

The gene calls are TRBV29-1 and TRBJ1-2, with D unresolved. V was cut by 3 bases and J by 4 bases, with 9 bases left in between. Germline values: CDR1 SQVTM, CDR2 ANQGSEA. The CDR3 contains 12 residues. The chain's CDR3 is CSVETPGYGYTF. In DNA, the CDR3 is TGCAGCGTTGAGACACCTGGCTATGGCTACACCTTC.

The chain has TRBV2 and TRBJ2-1; D remains ambiguous. V was trimmed by 3 bases and J by 8 bases, leaving 8 bases between them. The CDR3 has 12 amino acids. Germline V CDR1 and CDR2: SNHLY, FYNNEI. The CDR3 bases are TGTGCCAGCAGTGACAGGTTCGATGAGCAGTTCTTC. Translated, it gives CASSDRFDEQFF.

This chain connects TRBV6-6 to TRBJ1-1; 10 positions match TRBD1. With 7 bases clipped from V and 5 bases from J, the junction kept 13 bases outside the gene matches. The CDR3 length is 16 residues. The germline gives CDR1 MNHNY, CDR2 SVGAGI (reference sequence). DNA for the CDR3: TGTGCCAGCACCGAAACCGCGACAGGGGGCACTACTGAAGCTTTCTTT. Protein: CASTETATGGTTEAFF.

This clone was detected once. The chain combines TRBV29-1 with TRBJ1-5, with TRBD1 identical over 11 bases. The V gene's germline CDR1 is SQVTM and CDR2 ANQGSEA. V shed 7 bases, J shed 7 bases, and the junction held 9 bases outside the gene matches. The CDR3 contains 14 residues. In nucleotides, the CDR3 is TGCAGCGCTGTAGGACAGGGGGCAGAACAGCCCCAGCATTTT. Protein product: CSAVGQGAEQPQHF.

The rearrangement links TRBV3-1 (or the pseudogene TRBV3-2) to TRBJ2-3; weak D call: TRBD1 (6 bases). The CDR3 totals 15 residues. Trimming took 4 bases from V and 0 from J, leaving 11 bases between them. Germline CDR1 is LGHDT and CDR2 is YNNKEL (reference sequence). Here the CDR3 reads CASSLRTVSTDTQYF. The DNA of the CDR3 is TGTGCCAGCAGCCTCCGGACAGTTAGCACAGATACGCAGTATTTT.

The chain couples TRBV11-2 to TRBJ1-1; D is uncertain. V lost 3 bases and J lost 2, with 10 bases in between. Germline values: CDR1 SGHAT, CDR2 FQNNGV. The CDR3 length is 14 residues. The chain's CDR3 is CASSFAHINTEAFF. The CDR3 DNA follows: TGTGCCAGCAGCTTCGCACACATAAACACTGAAGCTTTCTTT.

This chain links TRBV30 with TRBJ1-5; unclear D gene. V lost 2 bases to trimming and J lost 4 bases, with 9 bases between them. Germline assignment: CDR1 GTSNPN and CDR2 SVGIG (reference sequence). The CDR3 covers 13 residues. The CDR3 protein is CAWSTGGNQPQHF. The CDR3 bases are TGTGCCTGGAGTACCGGTGGTAATCAGCCCCAGCATTTT.

Comment on this clone: The junction departs from germline at one end; a sequencing error may be responsible. This chain connects TRBV12-3 or TRBV12-4 to TRBJ1-4; D is possibly TRBD1 (6 bases). The CDR3 spans 13 residues. CDR3 in amino acids: CASSLGEYSGHLF. DNA for the CDR3: TGTGCCAGCAGTTTAGGAGAATACTCGGGACACCTTTTT.

This chain links TRBV7-8 with TRBJ2-7, with TRBD1 identical over 9 bases. Germline V gives CDR1 SGHVS, CDR2 FQNEAQ. CDR3 length: 16 amino acids. J lost 1 base, V lost 3 bases, and 7 bases had no gene match. The CDR3: CASSFWGQGLSYEQYF. CDR3 DNA sequence: TGTGCCAGCAGCTTTTGGGGACAGGGCTTGTCCTACGAGCAGTACTTC.

This clone occurred a few times. The genes are TRBV6-4 and TRBJ2-1, with TRBD1 as a possible D gene (6 bases). Trimming left V 5 bases short and J 7 bases short, with 12 bases between. The CDR3 length is 13 residues. Per the germline V gene, CDR1 is MRHNA and CDR2 is SNTAGT. For the CDR3, the DNA is TGTGCCAGCAGTCCGGACAGTACTAATGAGCAGTTCTTC. This codes for CASSPDSTNEQFF.